These 16 T cell receptor beta chains came from one sample sequenced in a study of blood T cells in healthy people across ages. Sample-barcoded 5' priming and a J-beta primer mix drove a second PCR of roughly 7 to 11 cycles. TCRdb re-called the 5' RACE reads with MiXCR, one entry per CDR3 protein. The sample lists 1.8 million or so distinct CDR3 sequences, 35% to 50% occurring once. Sequencing used blood. These receptors originate from a human donor in good health.

This clonotype was counted only a few times. The chain uses TRBV4-2 and TRBJ2-7, with TRBD1 matching 10 bases. This CDR3 has 15 amino acids. Trimming took 6 bases from V and 1 from J; bases not matched to a gene: 6. Germline V gene lookup returns CDR1 LGHNA and CDR2 YNFKEQ. Written as DNA, the CDR3 is TGTGCCAGCAGACCTCGGACAGGGGGGTCCTACGAGCAGTACTTC. This translates into CASRPRTGGSYEQYF.

This rearrangement joins TRBV6-2 or TRBV6-3 to TRBJ1-1; TRBD1 agrees at 8 bases. CDR3 length: 18 residues. The trim removed 6 bases at V and 0 bases at J, leaving 15 bases unmatched. CDR1 is MNHEY and CDR2 is SVGEGT in the germline V gene. Here the CDR3 reads CASSRRRYRQGLNTEAFF. In DNA, the CDR3 is TGTGCCAGCAGCCGACGGAGATACAGACAGGGGTTGAACACTGAAGCTTTCTTT.

This clonotype was seen a handful of times. This sequence joins TRBV7-6 and TRBJ2-5, with a possible D match to TRBD1 (5 bases). CDR3 length: 14 residues. Germline V CDR1 and CDR2: SGHVS, FNYEAQ. V lost 5 bases and J 2 bases, leaving 12 bases between the germline ends. CDR3 nucleotides: TGTGCCAGCAGCCCACTGGACACTCAAGAGACCCAGTACTTC. Translated: CASSPLDTQETQYF.

V is TRBV12-3 or TRBV12-4 and J is TRBJ2-1; 9 nucleotides agree with TRBD2. The CDR3 extends over 15 amino acids. After removal of 4 bases from V and 7 bases from J, the junction contained 8 bases not matched to a gene. The CDR3 protein is CASSSLSGGRNEQFF. In nucleotides, the CDR3 is TGTGCCAGCAGTTCTCTAAGCGGGGGGCGGAATGAGCAGTTCTTC.

The gene calls are TRBV7-2 and TRBJ1-4; perhaps TRBD1 as D (6 bases). CDR1 and CDR2 from the germline V gene are SGHTA and FQGNSA. The CDR3 has 17 amino acids. V was trimmed by 5 bases and J by 6 bases, leaving 22 bases between them. The CDR3, as DNA: TGTGCCAGCAGCCCGCCTCGATTCGGGGGGCTTGATGAAAAACTGTTTTTT. Translated, it gives CASSPPRFGGLDEKLFF.

Of note for this clonotype: The DNA is left out, because the CDR3 cannot be placed on it with certainty; the CDR3 is given as TCRdb lists it. The V call is TRBV6-1, the J call TRBJ2-5; the table's D call, TRBD2, has no DNA check behind it. The CDR3 is 14 amino acids in total, end residues counted. Germline assignment: CDR1 MNHNS and CDR2 SASEGT. CDR3 residues: CASILGGALYEQYF.

The rearrangement links TRBV6-2 or TRBV6-3 to TRBJ1-2; D ambiguous. Germline V gene lookup returns CDR1 MNHEY and CDR2 SVGEGT. CDR3 length: 15 amino acids. Trimming shortened V by 5 bases and J by 5 bases, and 18 bases separated the two germline ends. The CDR3 nucleotides are TGTGCCAGCAGTCACCCGGACTTTAAAGGGTATGGCTACACCTTC. Translated, it gives CASSHPDFKGYGYTF.

This clonotype was observed a few times. The CDR3 spells CSALTGEAGEQFF. The CDR3 coding sequence is TGCAGCGCTCTGACAGGGGAGGCCGGTGAGCAGTTCTTC. The chain couples TRBV29-1 to TRBJ2-1; TRBD1 matches 8 bases. In germline, CDR1 is SQVTM, CDR2 ANQGSEA. J lost 9 bases, V lost 7 bases, and 11 bases had no gene match. CDR3 length: 13 residues.

This clonotype was detected a few times. This chain joins TRBV6-4 and TRBJ1-2, with TRBD1 matching over 10 bases. The CDR3 is made up of 15 amino acids. Germline assignment: CDR1 MRHNA and CDR2 SNTAGT. V gave up 6 bases and J gave up 8 bases; unmatched junction bases: 12. For the CDR3, the DNA is TGTGCCAGCAGACCCTCCGGGACAGGGGCGGGAGGCTACACCTTC. It specifies CASRPSGTGAGGYTF.

This clonotype was observed a handful of times. V usage is TRBV20-1 and J usage is TRBJ2-3; perhaps D is TRBD1 or TRBD2 (6 bases each). From germline, CDR1 is DFQATT and CDR2 SNEGSKA (reference sequence). This CDR3 has 16 residues. The V end lost 1 base, the J end lost 8 bases, and 22 bases lay between the germline ends. The CDR3 region has the DNA TGCAGTGCTAGAGCCCCGGGGGCGGGTATTCTCAGTACGCAGTATTTT. Its translation: CSARAPGAGILSTQYF.

The chain combines TRBV29-1 with TRBJ2-1, with 7 bases fitting TRBD1. V shed 3 bases and J 2 bases; nucleotides not matched to a gene: 4. Germline V gene sequence: CDR1 SQVTM, CDR2 ANQGSEA. The CDR3 runs to 14 residues. The CDR3 spells CSVDPGTAYNEQFF. In nucleotides, the CDR3 is TGCAGCGTTGACCCCGGGACAGCCTACAATGAGCAGTTCTTC.

The chain uses TRBV3-1 and TRBJ2-5; D gene uncertain. Trimming took 6 bases from V and 1 from J, leaving 9 bases between them. This CDR3 is built from 13 residues. Germline loops: CDR1 LGHDT, CDR2 YNNKEL (reference sequence). For the CDR3, the DNA is TGTGCCAGCAGATGGACGGTCCAAGAGACCCAGTACTTC. Protein product: CASRWTVQETQYF.

The chain has TRBV7-9 and TRBJ1-5, with a weak D call TRBD1 (5 bases). V lost 5 bases and J lost 0, with 20 bases in between. CDR3 size: 18 residues. The germline CDR1 and CDR2 sequences are SEHNR and FQNEAQ (reference sequence). The CDR3 loop reads CASSPSRVAGRSNQPQHF. Here the CDR3 DNA reads TGTGCCAGCAGCCCTAGCCGGGTTGCAGGGCGTAGCAATCAGCCCCAGCATTTT. The whole variable domain, remainder taken from reference TRBV7-9 and TRBJ1-5, is DTGVSQNPRHKITKRGQNVTFRCDPISEHNRLYWYRQTLGQGPEFLTYFQNEAQLEKSRLLSDRFSAERPKGSFSTLEIQRTEQGDSAMYLCASSPSRVAGRSNQPQHFGDGTRLSIL.

The genes are TRBV5-1 and TRBJ1-2, with D tentatively TRBD1 (5 bases). Per germline, CDR1 SGHRS and CDR2 YFSETQ. V was shortened by 1 base and J by 7 bases, with 11 bases between the two germline ends. The CDR3 contains 13 residues. This chain's CDR3 is CASSLFLRGGYTF. The CDR3 bases are TGCGCCAGCAGCTTGTTTCTTAGGGGTGGCTACACCTTC. The whole variable domain, remainder taken from reference TRBV5-1 and TRBJ1-2, is KAGVTQTPRYLIKTRGQQVTLSCSPISGHRSVSWYQQTPGQGLQFLFEYFSETQRNKGNFPGRFSGRQFSNSRSEMNVSTLELGDSALYLCASSLFLRGGYTFGSGTRLTVV.

This rearrangement joins TRBV20-1 to TRBJ1-1; tentative D call: TRBD1 (6 bases). CDR1 is DFQATT and CDR2 is SNEGSKA in the germline V gene (reference sequence). With 0 bases removed from V and 3 bases from J, the gap between germline ends came to 17 bases. This CDR3 contains 16 residues. CDR3 DNA sequence: TGCAGTGCTAGAGATCGGAGGGGGGGTTTCCACACTGAAGCTTTCTTT. It encodes CSARDRRGGFHTEAFF.

Only a few counts were recorded for this clonotype. The V and J genes are TRBV10-3 and TRBJ1-5, with 7 positions matching TRBD1. The ends lost 6 bases at V and 2 bases at J; junction bases unmatched: 1. CDR3 size: 13 residues. Germline CDR1 ENHRY, CDR2 SYGVKD. CDR3 loop: CAIRGTGNQPQHF. The CDR3 DNA is TGTGCCATCAGAGGGACAGGCAATCAGCCCCAGCATTTT.